This passage covers 18 T cell receptor beta chains from one sample sequenced in a study of T-cell memory formation after mild COVID-19. MiXCR was run by TCRdb on the 5' RACE reads, yielding one entry per CDR3 protein. Of around 300,000 distinct CDR3 sequences detected, around 19% appear once; the ten largest clones hold roughly 21%. The sample consisted of PBMCs or a T cell subset sorted from them (not recorded which). The receptors derive from a man aged 18 to 29 who had mild COVID-19 (a few samples of this study predate the infection). Cell type and time point are not known.

This clonotype occurred a few times. The chain recombines TRBV5-5 with TRBJ1-2; perhaps TRBD1 as D (5 bases). V was pared by 4 bases and J by 4 bases, with 11 bases between. This CDR3 spans 13 amino acids. Germline CDR1 is SGHKS and CDR2 is YYEKEE (reference sequence). The CDR3 sequence is CASSPRDSYGYTF. CDR3 coding DNA: TGTGCCAGCAGCCCCCGAGACAGCTATGGCTACACCTTC.

In its sample, this clonotype was seen a few times. The CDR3, as DNA: TGCGCCAGCAGCTTGGCAAGTGCAGGTGTCTCCTACGAGCAGTACTTC. This translates into CASSLASAGVSYEQYF. The chain recombines TRBV5-1 with TRBJ2-7; D remains ambiguous. This CDR3 comprises 16 residues. In germline, CDR1 is SGHRS, CDR2 YFSETQ. V was clipped by 0 bases and J by 0 bases, with 13 bases between them. Together with reference TRBV5-1 and TRBJ2-7, the CDR3 gives the full variable domain: KAGVTQTPRYLIKTRGQQVTLSCSPISGHRSVSWYQQTPGQGLQFLFEYFSETQRNKGNFPGRFSGRQFSNSRSEMNVSTLELGDSALYLCASSLASAGVSYEQYFGPGTRLTVT.

This clonotype appeared many times. CDR3 sequence reads: CASSLAYPGHAYEQYV. DNA for the CDR3: TGCGCCAGCAGCTTGGCCTATCCGGGACATGCTTACGAGCAGTACGTC. The chain links TRBV5-1 to TRBJ2-7, with a possible D match to TRBD1 (6 bases). The CDR3 runs to 16 residues. The germline CDR1 and CDR2 sequences are SGHRS and YFSETQ. Trimming shortened V by 0 bases and J by 4 bases, and 17 bases separated the two germline ends.

The chain uses TRBV4-1 and TRBJ1-5, with D perhaps matching TRBD1 (5 bases). CDR3 length equals 14 residues. The germline CDR1 and CDR2 sequences are MGHRA and YSYEKL. V was trimmed by 1 base and J by 5 bases, leaving 9 bases between them. The DNA of the CDR3 is TGCGCCAGCAGCCAAGGGGGACCTTATCAGCCCCAGCATTTT. The encoded protein is CASSQGGPYQPQHF.

J is TRBJ1-2 and V is TRBV5-8, with 7 bases fitting TRBD1. There are 16 residues in the CDR3. J was trimmed by 4 bases and V by 0 bases; bases with no gene match: 9. Germline CDR1 is SGHTS and CDR2 is YDEGEE. The CDR3 here is CASSLVSGGPSYGYTF. CDR3 DNA: TGTGCCAGCAGCTTGGTATCAGGGGGGCCAAGCTATGGCTACACCTTC.

The genes are TRBV5-5 and TRBJ2-5; D uncertain. The CDR3 totals 14 residues. Trimming left V 0 bases short and J 2 bases short, with 8 bases between. CDR1 and CDR2 from the germline V gene are SGHKS and YYEKEE (reference sequence). DNA for the CDR3: TGTGCCAGCAGCTTGGAATGGGGACAAGAGACCCAGTACTTC. It codes for CASSLEWGQETQYF.

This clonotype appeared many times. This chain connects TRBV12-3 or TRBV12-4 to TRBJ1-3; TRBD1 is a possible D gene (6 bases). This CDR3 region has 14 residues. V was clipped by 4 bases and J by 2 bases, with 9 bases between them. The CDR3 bases are TGTGCCAGCAGTTACAGGGAGGCTGGAAACACCATATATTTT. This codes for CASSYREAGNTIYF.

The table lists this clonotype with a few counts. The chain links TRBV6-1 to TRBJ2-7; D call uncertain. Between the trimmed V and J ends, which lost 10 bases and 0 bases, there was a span of 7 bases. CDR1 and CDR2 from the germline V gene are MNHNS and SASEGT. This CDR3 is 11 amino acids long. The CDR3 sequence: CATTSSYEQYV. The CDR3 DNA follows: TGTGCCACAACTTCCTCCTACGAGCAGTACGTC.

This clonotype was detected only a few times. The chain is built from TRBV7-2 and TRBJ2-7; D is perhaps TRBD2 (5 bases). CDR3 length: 13 residues. Trimming shortened V by 1 base and J by 3 bases, and 7 bases separated the two germline ends. Per germline, CDR1 SGHTA and CDR2 FQGNSA. The CDR3 here is CASSLGEYYEQYF. The CDR3 coding sequence is TGTGCCAGCAGCTTAGGGGAGTACTACGAGCAGTACTTC.

This clonotype was counted only a few times. J is TRBJ2-1 and V is TRBV29-1; D unclear. The CDR3 totals 13 residues. Trimming pared 0 bases from V and 7 bases from J, leaving 10 bases between. Germline V lookup: CDR1 SQVTM, CDR2 ANQGSEA. The CDR3 loop reads CSVEEFLPNEQFF. DNA of the CDR3: TGCAGCGTTGAAGAATTCCTTCCGAATGAGCAGTTCTTC.

The V and J genes are TRBV3-1 and TRBJ1-2; tentative D call: TRBD1 (6 bases). The V gene lost 0 bases and the J gene lost 5 bases, with 13 bases spanning the gap. The CDR3 is made up of 15 amino acids. The germline V gene has CDR1 LGHDT and CDR2 YNNKEL (reference sequence). The DNA for the CDR3 is TGTGCCAGCAGCCAAGAGTTAGGCAGGGGTTATGGCTACACCTTC. Amino acid sequence: CASSQELGRGYGYTF.

There are a few counts of this clonotype. A read error may account for a junction end that differs from germline. The chain recombines TRBV7-2 with TRBJ2-1, with TRBD2 matching 7 bases. The CDR3 totals 13 residues. Germline CDR1 is SGHTA and CDR2 is FQGNSA. In nucleotides, the CDR3 is TGTGCCAGCAGCTTAGCTCGCGCGCGGGGGTATATCTTC. It codes for CASSLARARGYIF.

The V call is TRBV7-2, the J call TRBJ1-2; D unclear. The V end lost 5 bases, the J end lost 3 bases, and 10 bases lay between the germline ends. Looked up from germline, CDR1 is SGHTA and CDR2 is FQGNSA. CDR3 length: 13 residues. The DNA for the CDR3 is TGTGCCAGCAGCCTCCCCGGGGACTATGGCTACACCTTC. Its translation is CASSLPGDYGYTF. Full variable domain (outside the CDR3, taken from reference TRBV7-2 and TRBJ1-2): GAGVSQSPSNKVTEKGKDVELRCDPISGHTALYWYRQSLGQGLEFLIYFQGNSAPDKSGLPSDRFSAERTGGSVSTLTIQRTQQEDSAVYLCASSLPGDYGYTFGSGTRLTVV.

This clonotype was detected a few times. The V and J genes are TRBV7-9 and TRBJ1-2, with 8 bases lining up with TRBD1. V dropped 5 bases and J dropped 5; count of bases not matched to a gene: 13. The CDR3 consists of 16 residues. Germline V gene data show CDR1 as SEHNR and CDR2 as FQNEAQ (reference sequence). CDR3 nucleotides: TGTGCCAGCAGCCATAGCCCGACAGGGGCGGCATATGGCTACACCTTC. This codes for CASSHSPTGAAYGYTF.

The V gene is TRBV7-2, the J gene TRBJ1-2, with a possible D match to TRBD1 (6 bases). The germline V gene encodes CDR1 SGHTA and CDR2 FQGNSA. V shed 0 bases and J shed 6 bases, with 8 bases lying between them. This CDR3 region has 13 residues. This chain's CDR3 is CASSLAQGHGYTF. The CDR3 coding sequence is TGTGCCAGCAGCTTAGCGCAGGGGCATGGCTACACCTTC.

This chain links TRBV14 with TRBJ2-3; D is unresolved. Germline CDR1 and CDR2: SGHDN and FVKESK. The CDR3 totals 15 residues. The V and J ends lost 0 bases and 5 bases respectively, with 12 bases between them. The CDR3 here is CASSQDTYLGDTQYF. The DNA of the CDR3 is TGTGCCAGCAGCCAAGATACCTATCTGGGAGATACGCAGTATTTT. Complete variable domain (other parts from reference TRBV14 and TRBJ2-3): EAGVTQFPSHSVIEKGQTVTLRCDPISGHDNLYWYRRVMGKEIKFLLHFVKESKQDESGMPNNRFLAERTGGTYSTLKVQPAELEDSGVYFCASSQDTYLGDTQYFGPGTRLTVL.

V usage is TRBV20-1 and J usage is TRBJ2-3; D is ambiguous. V was cut by 1 base and J by 3 bases, with 11 bases left in between. Germline-derived CDR1 and CDR2 are DFQATT and SNEGSKA (reference sequence). There are 14 residues in the CDR3. In nucleotides, the CDR3 is TGCAGTGCTAGAGTTGTAGTAATGACAGATACGCAGTATTTT. Translated, it gives CSARVVVMTDTQYF.

This clonotype was counted only a few times. This sequence joins TRBV10-2 and TRBJ2-3, with 10 bases aligning to TRBD2. The CDR3 has 15 residues. From germline, CDR1 is WSHSY and CDR2 SAAADI. V trimming: 3 bases; J trimming: 6 bases; junction bases outside the gene matches: 6. In DNA, the CDR3 is TGCGCCAGCAGTGACACTGTGGGACTAGCGGATACGCAGTATTTT. This sequence encodes CASSDTVGLADTQYF.